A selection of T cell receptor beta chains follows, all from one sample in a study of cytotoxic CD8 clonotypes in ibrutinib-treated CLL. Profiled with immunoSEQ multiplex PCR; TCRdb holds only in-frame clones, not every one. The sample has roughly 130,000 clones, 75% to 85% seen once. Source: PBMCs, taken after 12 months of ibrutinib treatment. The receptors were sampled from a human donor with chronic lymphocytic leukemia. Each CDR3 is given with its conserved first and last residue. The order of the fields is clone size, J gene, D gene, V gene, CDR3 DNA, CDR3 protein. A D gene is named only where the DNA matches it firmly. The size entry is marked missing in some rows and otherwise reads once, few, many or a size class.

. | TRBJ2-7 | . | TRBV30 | TGTGCCTGGAGTACGGACACAAGCTCCTACGAGCAGTACTTC | CAWSTDTSSYEQYF
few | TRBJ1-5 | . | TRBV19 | TGTGCCAGTAGTATTATTAGAGGAGGGTTCAGCAATCAGCCCCAGCATTTT | CASSIIRGGFSNQPQHF
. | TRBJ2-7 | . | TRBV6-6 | TGTGCCAGCAGAGTGTGGGATACGACGGAGCAGTACTTC | CASRVWDTTEQYF
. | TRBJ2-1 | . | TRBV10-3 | TGTGCCACTCGACTAGTCACCTACAATGAGCAGTTCTTC | CATRLVTYNEQFF
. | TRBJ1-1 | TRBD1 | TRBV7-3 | TGTGCCAGCAGCCTCGGGACAGGGATGAACACTGAAGCTTTCTTT | CASSLGTGMNTEAFF
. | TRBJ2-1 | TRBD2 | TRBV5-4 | TGTGCCAGCAGCTACGGGACTAGCGGGAGGGCCTACAATGAGCAGTTCTTC | CASSYGTSGRAYNEQFF
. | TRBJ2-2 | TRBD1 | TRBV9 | TGTGCCAGCAGCGGAAGCCGGGACAGGGTTACCGGGGAGCTGTTTTTT | CASSGSRDRVTGELFF
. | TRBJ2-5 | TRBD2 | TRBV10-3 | TGTGCCATCAGTGAGTCCGGACTAGCGGGAGACGAGACCCAGTACTTC | CAISESGLAGDETQYF
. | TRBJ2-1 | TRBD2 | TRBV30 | TGTGCCTGGAGTGCGCGACTAGCCATGCAGTTCTTC | CAWSARLAMQFF
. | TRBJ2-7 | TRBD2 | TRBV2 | TGTGCCAGCGGGACTAGCGGGTACGAGCAGTACTTC | CASGTSGYEQYF
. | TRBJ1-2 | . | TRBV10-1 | TGCGCCAGCAGTTCGTACGGACCCTATGGCTACACCTTC | CASSSYGPYGYTF
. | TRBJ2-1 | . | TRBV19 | TGTGCCAGTAGGGGGAGGACGGAACTAACTAACAATGAGCAGTTCTTC | CASRGRTELTNNEQFF
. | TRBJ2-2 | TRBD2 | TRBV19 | TGTGCCAGTAGCACTAGCGGGAGGGGGAACACCGGGGAGCTGTTTTTT | CASSTSGRGNTGELFF
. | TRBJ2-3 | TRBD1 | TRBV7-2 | TGTGCCAGCAGCTCGGGACAGACCACAGATACGCAGTATTTT | CASSSGQTTDTQYF
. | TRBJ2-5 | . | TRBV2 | TGTGCCAGCAGTGGAATAGAACGAGAGACCCAGTACTTC | CASSGIERETQYF
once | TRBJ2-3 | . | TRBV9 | TGTGCCAGCAGCCCGGACCCTTACACAGATACGCAGTATTTT | CASSPDPYTDTQYF
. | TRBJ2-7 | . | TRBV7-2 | TGTGCCAGCAGCCCCCGGGAGCCCTACGAGCAGTACTTC | CASSPREPYEQYF
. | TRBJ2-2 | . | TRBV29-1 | TGCAGCGTTGAAGGTTCCAGGGGCAGTCCCGGGGAGCTGTTTTTT | CSVEGSRGSPGELFF
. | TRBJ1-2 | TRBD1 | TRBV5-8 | TGTGCCAGCAGCTTGGGAGGGACAGGGGCCGCCGGTGGCTACACCTTC | CASSLGGTGAAGGYTF
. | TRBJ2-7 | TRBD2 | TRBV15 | TGTGCCACCAGCAGTATTAGCGGGAGCTCCTACGAGCAGTACTTC | CATSSISGSSYEQYF
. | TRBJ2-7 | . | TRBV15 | TGTGCCACCAGCAGAGACAGGGTACATGACTACGAGCAGTACTTC | CATSRDRVHDYEQYF
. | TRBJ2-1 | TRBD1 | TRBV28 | TGTGCCAGCAGTCCAGTAGGACAGGGGTTCATCAATGAGCAGTTCTTC | CASSPVGQGFINEQFF
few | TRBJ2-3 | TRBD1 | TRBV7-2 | TGTGCCAGCAGCCCCTCCCCGGGACAGGCATATTGGGTTACGCAGTATTTT | CASSPSPGQAYWVTQYF
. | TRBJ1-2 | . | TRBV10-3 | TGTGCCATCAGTGGAGGGGAAGGCTACACCTTC | CAISGGEGYTF
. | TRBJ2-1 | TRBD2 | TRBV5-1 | TGCGCCAGCAGCTTGGGAGCTAGCGGGATTACGGTAAATGAGCAGTTCTTC | CASSLGASGITVNEQFF
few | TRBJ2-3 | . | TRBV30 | TGTGCCTGGCTCCGGCTCCCGCAGTATTTT | CAWLRLPQYF
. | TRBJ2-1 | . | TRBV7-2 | TGTGCCAGCAGCTTATTCCAGAGCTCCTACAATGAGCAGTTCTTC | CASSLFQSSYNEQFF
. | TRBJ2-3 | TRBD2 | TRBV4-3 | TGCGCCAGCAGCCAAGATACGGGTTCTGGGGGAGGGCCAGATACGCAGTATTTT | CASSQDTGSGGGPDTQYF
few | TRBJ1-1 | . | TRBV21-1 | TGTGCCAGCAGCAGGACAAGTTTAAACACTGAAGCTTTCTTT | CASSRTSLNTEAFF
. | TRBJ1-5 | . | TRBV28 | TGTGCCAGCAGCCCACCAGGGGAGATCTATAGCAATCAGCCCCAGCATTTT | CASSPPGEIYSNQPQHF
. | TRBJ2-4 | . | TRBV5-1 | TGCGCCAGCCCACCGGAAGTAGTAGGCTGGACCAAAAACATTCAGTACTTC | CASPPEVVGWTKNIQYF
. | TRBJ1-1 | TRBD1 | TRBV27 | TGTGCCAGCAGTAGCACCCTGACAGGGTACACTGAAGCTTTCTTT | CASSSTLTGYTEAFF
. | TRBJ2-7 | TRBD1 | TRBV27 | TGTGCCAGCAGTTTAGATCGGGACAGGGTCTCCGAGCAGTACTTC | CASSLDRDRVSEQYF
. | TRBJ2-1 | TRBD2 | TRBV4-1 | TGCGCCAGCAGCCAAGTCCCTAGCGGGAGGGTGGATGAGCAGTTCTTC | CASSQVPSGRVDEQFF
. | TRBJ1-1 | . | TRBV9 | TGTGCCAGCAGCGTAGGTTCTGGGATGAACACTGAAGCTTTCTTT | CASSVGSGMNTEAFF
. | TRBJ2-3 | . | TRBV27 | TGTGCCAGTGGCAGGGAGTCCAGCACAGATACGCAGTATTTT | CASGRESSTDTQYF
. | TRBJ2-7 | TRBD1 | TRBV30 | TGTGCCTGGAGCAAAAACAGGGGTACCTACGAGCAGTACTTC | CAWSKNRGTYEQYF
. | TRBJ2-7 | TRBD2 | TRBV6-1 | TGTGCCAGCAGTGAAATAGCGGGAGGCTCCTACGAGCAGTACTTC | CASSEIAGGSYEQYF
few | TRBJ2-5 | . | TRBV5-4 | TGTGCCAGCAGCTCCTCCGACACAGAGACCCAGTACTTC | CASSSSDTETQYF
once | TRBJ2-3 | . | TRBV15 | TGTGCCACCAGCACCCGGACAACTCGGACGGCAGATACGCAGTATTTT | CATSTRTTRTADTQYF
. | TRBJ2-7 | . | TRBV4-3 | TGCGCCAGCAGCCAGGACAGCCTTTCCTACGAGCAGTACTTC | CASSQDSLSYEQYF
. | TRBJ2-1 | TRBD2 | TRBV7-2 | TGTGCCAGCAGCTTACTAAGGACTAGCGGAGGGGGCAATGAGCAGTTCTTC | CASSLLRTSGGGNEQFF
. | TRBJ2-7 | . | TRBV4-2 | TGTGCCAGCAGCCATGTTATGCAGGGGACGGGAGAGCAGTACTTC | CASSHVMQGTGEQYF
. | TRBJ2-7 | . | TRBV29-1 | TGCAGCGTTGTGGTGACTCAATCTTACGAGCAGTACTTC | CSVVVTQSYEQYF
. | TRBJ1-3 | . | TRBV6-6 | TGTGCCAGCAGTTACGCTACAAGTTCTGGAAACACCATATATTTT | CASSYATSSGNTIYF
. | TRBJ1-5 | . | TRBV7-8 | TGTGCCAGCAGCTTGGGGGCCTGGAAATATAGCAATCAGCCCCAGCATTTT | CASSLGAWKYSNQPQHF
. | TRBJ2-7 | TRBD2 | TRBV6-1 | TGTGCCAGCAGTGCCCCCCTTGGCGGGAGTACCTCCTACGAGCAGTACTTC | CASSAPLGGSTSYEQYF
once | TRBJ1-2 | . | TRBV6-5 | TGTGCCACCACGGCTCGGAACTATGGCTACACCTTC | CATTARNYGYTF
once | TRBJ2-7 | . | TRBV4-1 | TGCGCCAGCAGCCAACCTGACTCGCCACACTCCTACGAGCAGTACTTC | CASSQPDSPHSYEQYF